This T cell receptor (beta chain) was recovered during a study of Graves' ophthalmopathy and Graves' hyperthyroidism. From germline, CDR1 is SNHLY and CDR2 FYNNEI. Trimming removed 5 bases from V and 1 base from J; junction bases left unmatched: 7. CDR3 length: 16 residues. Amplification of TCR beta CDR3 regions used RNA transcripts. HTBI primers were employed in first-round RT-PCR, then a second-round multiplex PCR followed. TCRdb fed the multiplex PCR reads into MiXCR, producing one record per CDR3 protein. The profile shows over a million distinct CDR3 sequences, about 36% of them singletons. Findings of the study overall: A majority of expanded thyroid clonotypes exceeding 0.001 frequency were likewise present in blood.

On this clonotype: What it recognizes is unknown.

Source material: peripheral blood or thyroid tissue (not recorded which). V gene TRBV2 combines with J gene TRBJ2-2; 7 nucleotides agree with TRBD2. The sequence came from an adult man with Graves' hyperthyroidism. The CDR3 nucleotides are TGTGCCAGCAGTCTCGGACTAGGGTTGAACACCGGGGAGCTGTTTTTT. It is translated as CASSLGLGLNTGELFF.